The present TCR beta chain was sequenced within a study of Graves' ophthalmopathy and Graves' hyperthyroidism. Germline trimming cut 5 bases from V and 1 base from J; bases unmatched to any gene: 5. This CDR3 comprises 15 residues. Amplification of the TCR beta CDR3 regions used RNA transcripts (as template). An opening RT-PCR round employed HTBI primers and preceded a second-round multiplex PCR. TCRdb fed the multiplex PCR reads into MiXCR, producing one record per CDR3 protein. In the table there are under 250,000 distinct CDR3 sequences, around 30% of which are singletons. This clonotype was seen ten or more times.

The sequencing sample was made of peripheral blood. This chain uses TRBV12-3 or TRBV12-4 with TRBJ1-1; TRBD1 matches 9 bases. This TCR was sampled from a man aged 50-59 years with Graves' ophthalmopathy. CDR3 sequence: CASSPGDRENTEAFF. CDR3 in DNA: TGTGCCAGCAGTCCTGGGGACAGGGAGAACACTGAAGCTTTCTTT.